Listed below are T cell receptor beta chains from one sample, sequenced in a study of cytomegalovirus exposure and HLA in healthy donors. The protocol was immunoSEQ multiplex PCR, while the TCRdb copy is restricted to in-frame clones and leaves out a portion. The data contain roughly 150,000 clones, about 80% of them singletons. The sequenced material came from PBMCs. These receptors all stem from a male donor in good health and CMV-seronegative. The CDR3 runs from the conserved cysteine through the conserved F or W. The D gene is left open where the match is weak. Not all rows give a size; the values are once, few, many and, for expanded clones, a class.

d_call,j_call,clone_size,v_call,cdr3_nt,cdr3_aa
-,TRBJ2-7,-,TRBV7-3,TGTGCCAGCAGCCAGCCAGGGGGGACCTACGAGCAGTACTTC,CASSQPGGTYEQYF
-,TRBJ2-1,-,TRBV6-6,TGTGCCAGCAGCTGGACAGCCTACAATGAGCAGTTCTTC,CASSWTAYNEQFF
TRBD1,TRBJ1-1,-,TRBV9,TGTGCCAGCAGCGCCACAGGGGGCGTGGGTGACACTGAAGCTTTCTTT,CASSATGGVGDTEAFF
-,TRBJ1-4,-,TRBV7-9,TGTGCCAGCAGTCATCCAGGCGCAACTAATGAAAAACTGTTTTTT,CASSHPGATNEKLFF
TRBD1,TRBJ2-5,-,TRBV7-9,TGTTCCAGCAGCCACAGAGATGACAGGGACAGCGAGACCCAGTACTTC,CSSSHRDDRDSETQYF
TRBD1,TRBJ2-7,-,TRBV19,TGTGCCAGTAGCCGGGGACAGGCCTCCTACGAGCAGTACTTC,CASSRGQASYEQYF
-,TRBJ1-1,-,TRBV6-5,TGTGCCAGCAGTTACCTTCCAGGGGTGAACACTGAAGCTTTCTTT,CASSYLPGVNTEAFF
TRBD2,TRBJ2-7,-,TRBV7-8,TGTGCCAGCAGCTTCAATCCTAGCGGGATTCCGGGGGAGCAGTACTTC,CASSFNPSGIPGEQYF
TRBD1,TRBJ1-5,few,TRBV28,TGTGCCAGTAATCCAGGGGGGCAGCCCCAGCATTTT,CASNPGGQPQHF
-,TRBJ2-7,-,TRBV7-9,TGTTCCAGCAGCTTAGGACGCGGGGCTTACGAGCAGTACTTC,CSSSLGRGAYEQYF
TRBD2,TRBJ2-7,-,TRBV2,TGTGCCAGTCGGACGGGAGGGTACGAGCAGTACTTC,CASRTGGYEQYF
-,TRBJ1-2,-,TRBV6-6,TGTGCCAGCAGTTACTCGATCAGTGCGGGAGATGGCTACACCTTC,CASSYSISAGDGYTF
-,TRBJ1-4,-,TRBV5-1,TGCGCCAGCAGAACGGGGGGGCCGCGGGAAAAACTGTTTTTT,CASRTGGPREKLFF
-,TRBJ1-3,once,TRBV25-1,TGTGCCAGCAGTGATTCCTCCGGGGGGAAATTCTCTGGAAACACCATATATTTT,CASSDSSGGKFSGNTIYF
-,TRBJ1-3,-,TRBV2,TGTGCCAGCGGGCAGGTTGTGGGAAACACCATATATTTT,CASGQVVGNTIYF
TRBD1,TRBJ2-1,-,TRBV6-1,TGTGCCAGCAGGCCGGGACAGGGAAATGAGCAGTTCTTC,CASRPGQGNEQFF
TRBD1,TRBJ2-1,-,TRBV5-1,TGCGCCAGCAGGGACAGGGTTCAATTCAATGAGCAGTTCTTC,CASRDRVQFNEQFF
TRBD2,TRBJ2-7,-,TRBV19,TGTGCCAGTAAGCCGGGACTAGTAACGCACGAGCAGTACTTC,CASKPGLVTHEQYF
TRBD1,TRBJ1-1,-,TRBV19,TGTGCCAGTAGTCTTGACAGGGGGCGAGCTTTCTTT,CASSLDRGRAFF
TRBD2,TRBJ2-1,-,TRBV5-1,TGCGCCAGCAGCTTAGACAGCGGGAGTTTCAATGAGCAGTTCTTC,CASSLDSGSFNEQFF
-,TRBJ2-7,-,TRBV11-1,TGTGCCAGCAGCTTAGTTACTGGGCAGGCCCTCAAGCACGAGCAGTACTTC,CASSLVTGQALKHEQYF
TRBD1,TRBJ1-1,-,TRBV7-2,TGTGCCAGCAGCAGGGACAGGGCGGACACTGAAGCTTTCTTT,CASSRDRADTEAFF
TRBD2,TRBJ2-1,-,TRBV6-1,TGTGCCAGCAGTGACGCTAGCGGGTCGGGGAGGGATGAGCAGTTCTTC,CASSDASGSGRDEQFF
-,TRBJ1-5,-,TRBV15,TGTGCCACCAGCAGAGAGGGAGGGAATCAGCCCCAGCATTTT,CATSREGGNQPQHF
TRBD2,TRBJ2-1,few,TRBV27,TGTGCCAGCAACCAACTAGCGGGAGGGGAAGATGAGCAGTTCTTC,CASNQLAGGEDEQFF
TRBD1,TRBJ1-5,-,TRBV4-3,TGCGCCAGCAGCCCCGGACAGGGGCCAAATCAGCCCCAGCATTTT,CASSPGQGPNQPQHF
-,TRBJ1-6,-,TRBV6-5,TGTGCCAGCGGGCAGGGCGGAAAAGTCCACTTT,CASGQGGKVHF
TRBD1,TRBJ1-3,-,TRBV6-5,TGTGCCAGCTTTGGACAGGGAGTCTCTGGAAACACCATATATTTT,CASFGQGVSGNTIYF